Each of the 8 T cell receptor beta chains below was sequenced from the same sample in a study of human T cells and chemical hapten exposure. MiXCR was run by TCRdb on the RACE reads, yielding one entry per CDR3 protein. The repertoire holds fewer than 140,000 distinct CDR3 sequences, with around 10% as singletons. Time point in this sample: pre-sensitization, week 0. Treatment meaning: therapeutic diphenylcyclopropenone sensitization with weekly scalp DPC. Material: whole blood, obtained in connection with sensitization to the hapten diphenylcyclopropenone (DPC). These receptors all stem from a woman between 50 and 59 years old with alopecia areata. Some clones in this sample may be carry-over from other donors' samples.

This clonotype was observed a few times. The genes are TRBV28 and TRBJ2-1; 7 bases are a match to TRBD2. The CDR3 has 12 amino acids. With V trimmed by 8 bases and J by 6 bases, 4 bases remained unmatched. Germline V gene lookup returns CDR1 MDHEN and CDR2 SYDVKM. The CDR3 loop reads CASSGGINEQFF. The CDR3, as DNA: TGTGCCAGCTCCGGGGGGATCAATGAGCAGTTCTTC.

This clonotype was picked up many times. The chain uses TRBV7-9 and TRBJ2-1; D is tentatively TRBD1 or TRBD2 (5 bases each). The CDR3 spans 15 residues. CDR1 SEHNR and CDR2 FQNEAQ come from the germline V gene (reference sequence). V lost 3 bases and J lost 8, with 17 bases in between. CDR3 in amino acids: CASSFRGPSSDEQFF. As DNA, the CDR3 is TGTGCCAGCAGCTTTCGGGGACCCTCCAGCGATGAGCAGTTCTTC.

The V and J genes are TRBV7-7 and TRBJ2-1; D is unresolved. V dropped 5 bases and J dropped 4 bases, with 12 bases sitting between them. Germline V gives CDR1 SSHAT, CDR2 FNYEAQ (reference sequence). The length of the CDR3 is 14 residues. CDR3 region: CASSPGVSYNEQFF. In DNA form, the CDR3 reads TGTGCCAGCAGCCCTGGAGTTTCGTACAATGAGCAGTTCTTC. Based on the CDR3 plus reference TRBV7-7 and TRBJ2-1, the full variable domain is GAGVSQSPRYKVTKRGQDVTLRCDPISSHATLYWYQQALGQGPEFLTYFNYEAQPDKSGLPSDRFSAERPEGSISTLTIQRTEQRDSAMYRCASSPGVSYNEQFFGPGTRLTVL.

This clonotype was seen at least ten times. Written as DNA, the CDR3 is TGTGCCAGCAGACCCCTAGGGACACAGAATCAGCCCCAGCATTTT. The encoded protein is CASRPLGTQNQPQHF. The chain carries TRBV6-2 or TRBV6-3 and TRBJ1-5; the D gene is possibly TRBD1 (6 bases). The CDR3 runs to 15 residues. Germline V lookup: CDR1 MNHEY, CDR2 SVGEGT. V lost 6 bases to trimming and J lost 4 bases, with 16 bases between them.

This clonotype appeared a few times. The chain carries TRBV9 and TRBJ1-5, with D possibly TRBD1 on 5 matching bases. The V gene lost 6 bases and the J gene lost 3 bases, with 13 bases spanning the gap. This CDR3 region has 14 residues. The germline gives CDR1 SGDLS, CDR2 YYNGEE. The CDR3 DNA reads TGTGCCAGCAACCCAGGGACGGCCAATCAGCCCCAGCATTTT. This codes for CASNPGTANQPQHF.

This chain connects TRBV29-1 to TRBJ2-1, with D possibly matching TRBD2 (6 bases). The CDR3 spans 11 residues. Trimming removed 6 bases from V and 15 bases from J, with 18 bases in between. CDR1 is SQVTM, CDR2 ANQGSEA, per germline. For the CDR3, the DNA is TGCAGCGTCCGTTACGGGACTCTACTGTTCTTC. Its protein is CSVRYGTLLFF.

In its sample, this clonotype was seen a few times. J is TRBJ2-3 and V is TRBV7-9; D gene ambiguous. The V gene lost 1 base and the J gene lost 2 bases, with 10 bases spanning the gap. CDR3 size: 15 residues. In germline, CDR1 is SEHNR, CDR2 FQNEAQ (reference sequence). As DNA, the CDR3 is TGTGCCAGCAGCTTAGTAAGAGATCCCACAGATACGCAGTATTTT. Its translation is CASSLVRDPTDTQYF.

Only a few counts were recorded for this clonotype. J is TRBJ1-1 and V is TRBV7-9, with TRBD1 matching 7 bases. Germline V gene lookup returns CDR1 SEHNR and CDR2 FQNEAQ (reference sequence). The length of the CDR3 is 15 residues. V was clipped by 4 bases and J by 2 bases; unmatched bases: 7. The CDR3 DNA sequence: TGTGCCAGCAGCTCTCGACAGGGTACAAACACTGAAGCTTTCTTT. Amino acids: CASSSRQGTNTEAFF.